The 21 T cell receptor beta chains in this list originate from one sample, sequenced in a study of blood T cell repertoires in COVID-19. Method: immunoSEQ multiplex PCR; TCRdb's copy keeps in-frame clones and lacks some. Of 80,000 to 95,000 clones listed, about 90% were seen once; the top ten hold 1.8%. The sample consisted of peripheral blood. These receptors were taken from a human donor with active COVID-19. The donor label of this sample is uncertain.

CDR3 in DNA: TGTGCCAGCAGCCCGACAGGGGGCGGGGGCTACACCTTC. Translating it yields CASSPTGGGGYTF. This chain connects TRBV3-1 (or the pseudogene TRBV3-2) to TRBJ1-2; TRBD1 matches 10 bases. The CDR3 consists of 13 residues. The germline gives CDR1 LGHDT, CDR2 YNNKEL (reference sequence). V lost 4 bases to trimming and J lost 8 bases; unmatched junction nucleotides: 4.

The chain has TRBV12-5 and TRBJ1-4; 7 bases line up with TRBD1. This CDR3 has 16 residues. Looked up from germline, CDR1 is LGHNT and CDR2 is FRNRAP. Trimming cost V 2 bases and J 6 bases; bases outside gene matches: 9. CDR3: CASGLIDRVEYEKLFF. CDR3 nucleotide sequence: TGTGCTAGTGGTTTGATCGACAGGGTAGAGTATGAAAAACTGTTTTTT.

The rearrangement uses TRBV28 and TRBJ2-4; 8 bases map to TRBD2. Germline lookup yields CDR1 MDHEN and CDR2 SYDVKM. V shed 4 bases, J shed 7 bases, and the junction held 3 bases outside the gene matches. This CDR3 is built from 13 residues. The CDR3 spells CASSWASGNIQYF. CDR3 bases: TGTGCCAGCAGTTGGGCTAGCGGGAACATTCAGTACTTC.

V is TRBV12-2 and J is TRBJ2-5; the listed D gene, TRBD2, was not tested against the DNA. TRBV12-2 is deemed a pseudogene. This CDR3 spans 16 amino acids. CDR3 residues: CASRLTSGGARETQYF. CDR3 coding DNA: TGTGCAAGTCGCTTAACTAGCGGGGGGGCCCGGGAGACCCAGTACTTC.

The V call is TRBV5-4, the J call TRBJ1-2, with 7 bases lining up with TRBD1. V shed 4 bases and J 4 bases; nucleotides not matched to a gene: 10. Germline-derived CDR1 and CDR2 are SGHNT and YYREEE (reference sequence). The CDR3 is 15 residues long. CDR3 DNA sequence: TGTGCCAGCAGCCGAACCGGGACAGATTTCTATGGCTACACCTTC. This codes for CASSRTGTDFYGYTF.

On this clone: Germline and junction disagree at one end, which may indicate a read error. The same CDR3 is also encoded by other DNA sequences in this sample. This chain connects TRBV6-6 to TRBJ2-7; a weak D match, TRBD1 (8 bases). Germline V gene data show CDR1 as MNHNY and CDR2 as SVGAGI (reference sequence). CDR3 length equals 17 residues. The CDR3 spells CASSRQGTMANSYEQYF. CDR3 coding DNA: TGCGCCAGCAGCCGACAGGGGACTATGGCTAACTCCTACGAGCAGTACTTC.

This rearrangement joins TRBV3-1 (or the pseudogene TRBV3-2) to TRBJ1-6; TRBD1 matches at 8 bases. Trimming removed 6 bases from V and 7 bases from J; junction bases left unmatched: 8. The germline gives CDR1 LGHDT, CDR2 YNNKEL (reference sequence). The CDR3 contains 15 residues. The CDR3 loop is CASRFGQGGNSPLHF. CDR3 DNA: TGTGCCAGCAGGTTTGGACAGGGAGGAAATTCACCCCTCCACTTT.

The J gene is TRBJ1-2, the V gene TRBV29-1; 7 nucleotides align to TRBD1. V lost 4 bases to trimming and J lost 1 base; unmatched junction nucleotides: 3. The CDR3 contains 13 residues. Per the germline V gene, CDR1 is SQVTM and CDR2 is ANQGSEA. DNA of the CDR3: TGCAGCGTTGTCGCAGGGGGTAACTATGGCTACACCTTC. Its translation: CSVVAGGNYGYTF. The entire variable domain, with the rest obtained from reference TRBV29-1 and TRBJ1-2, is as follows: SAVISQKPSRDICQRGTSLTIQCQVDSQVTMMFWYRQQPGQSLTLIATANQGSEATYESGFVIDKFPISRPNLTFSTLTVSNMSPEDSSIYLCSVVAGGNYGYTFGSGTRLTVV.

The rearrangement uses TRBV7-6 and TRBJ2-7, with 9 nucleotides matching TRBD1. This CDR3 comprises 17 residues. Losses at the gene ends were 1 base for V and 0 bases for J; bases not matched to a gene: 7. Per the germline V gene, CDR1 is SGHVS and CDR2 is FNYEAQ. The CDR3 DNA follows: TGTGCCAGCAGCTTAGGCGGCGACAGGGGGAGCTCCTACGAGCAGTACTTC. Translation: CASSLGGDRGSSYEQYF.

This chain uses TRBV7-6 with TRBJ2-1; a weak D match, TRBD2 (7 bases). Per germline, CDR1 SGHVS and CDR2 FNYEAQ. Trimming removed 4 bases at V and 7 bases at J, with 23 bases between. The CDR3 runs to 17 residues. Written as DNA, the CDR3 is TGTGCCAGCAGCTCGCAGGGAGGGGGGGCCGTAAGGAATGAGCAGTTCTTC. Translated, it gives CASSSQGGGAVRNEQFF.

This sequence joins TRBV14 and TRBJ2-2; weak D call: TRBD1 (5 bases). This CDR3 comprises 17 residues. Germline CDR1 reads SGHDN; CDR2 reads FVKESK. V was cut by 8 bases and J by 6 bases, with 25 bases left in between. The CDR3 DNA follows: TGTGCCAGCTCACCCACCCCCTTCAGGGTAGGGGCCGGGGAGCTGTTTTTT. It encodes CASSPTPFRVGAGELFF.

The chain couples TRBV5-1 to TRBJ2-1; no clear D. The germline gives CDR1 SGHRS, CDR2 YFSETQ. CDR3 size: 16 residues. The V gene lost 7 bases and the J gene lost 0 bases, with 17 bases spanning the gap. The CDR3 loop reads CASEVSPKSSYNEQFF. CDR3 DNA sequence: TGCGCCAGCGAGGTGTCTCCAAAGAGCTCCTACAATGAGCAGTTCTTC.

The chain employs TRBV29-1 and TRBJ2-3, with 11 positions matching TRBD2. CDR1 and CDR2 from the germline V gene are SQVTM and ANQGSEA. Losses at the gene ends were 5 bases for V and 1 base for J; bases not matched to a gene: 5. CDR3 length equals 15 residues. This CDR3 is CSVLAGGPGTDTQYF. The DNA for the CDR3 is TGCAGCGTTTTAGCGGGGGGGCCGGGCACAGATACGCAGTATTTT.

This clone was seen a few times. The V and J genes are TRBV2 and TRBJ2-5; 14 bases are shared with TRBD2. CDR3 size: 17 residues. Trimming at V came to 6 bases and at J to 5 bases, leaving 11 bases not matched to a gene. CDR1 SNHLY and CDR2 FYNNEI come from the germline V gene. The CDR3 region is CASSGTGTSGGKETQYF. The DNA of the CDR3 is TGTGCCAGCAGCGGGACCGGGACTAGCGGGGGAAAGGAGACCCAGTACTTC.

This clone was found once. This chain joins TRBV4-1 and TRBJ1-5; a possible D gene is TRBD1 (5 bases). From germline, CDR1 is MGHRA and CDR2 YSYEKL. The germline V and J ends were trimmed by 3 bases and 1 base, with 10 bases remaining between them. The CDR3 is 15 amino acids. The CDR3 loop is CASSQSGGSNQPQHF. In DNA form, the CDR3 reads TGCGCCAGCAGCCAGTCGGGGGGGAGCAATCAGCCCCAGCATTTT.

CDR3 loop: CASSYRPGDEKLFF. CDR3 nucleotide sequence: TGCGCCAGCAGCTACAGGCCAGGGGATGAAAAACTGTTTTTT. The V call is TRBV5-1, the J call TRBJ1-4; weak D call: TRBD1 (6 bases). Trimming removed 3 bases from V and 6 bases from J, with 12 bases in between. This CDR3 contains 14 residues. Germline CDR1 and CDR2: SGHRS and YFSETQ.

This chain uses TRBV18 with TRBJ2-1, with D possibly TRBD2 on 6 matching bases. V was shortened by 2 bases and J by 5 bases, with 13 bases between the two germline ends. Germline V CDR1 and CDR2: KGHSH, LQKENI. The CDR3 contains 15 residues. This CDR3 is CASSPNGRSHNEQFF. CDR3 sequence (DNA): TGTGCCAGCTCACCAAACGGGAGATCGCACAATGAGCAGTTCTTC.

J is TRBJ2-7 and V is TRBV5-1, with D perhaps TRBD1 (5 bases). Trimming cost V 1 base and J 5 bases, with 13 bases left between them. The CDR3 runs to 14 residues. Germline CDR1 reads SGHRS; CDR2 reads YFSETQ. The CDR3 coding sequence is TGCGCCAGCAGCTTGTCAGGGATCCTCCACGAGCAGTACTTC. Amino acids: CASSLSGILHEQYF.

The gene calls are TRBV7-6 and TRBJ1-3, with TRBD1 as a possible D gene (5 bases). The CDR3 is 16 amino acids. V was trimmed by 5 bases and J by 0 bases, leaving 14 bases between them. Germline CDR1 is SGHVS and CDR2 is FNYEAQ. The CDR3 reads CASSLGKGSSGNTIYF. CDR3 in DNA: TGTGCCAGCAGCCTAGGGAAGGGGTCCTCTGGAAACACCATATATTTT.

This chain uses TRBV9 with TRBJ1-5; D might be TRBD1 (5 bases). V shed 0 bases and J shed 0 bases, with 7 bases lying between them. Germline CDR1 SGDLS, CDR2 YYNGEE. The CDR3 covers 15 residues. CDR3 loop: CASSVEGYSNQPQHF. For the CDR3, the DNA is TGTGCCAGCAGCGTAGAGGGGTATAGCAATCAGCCCCAGCATTTT.

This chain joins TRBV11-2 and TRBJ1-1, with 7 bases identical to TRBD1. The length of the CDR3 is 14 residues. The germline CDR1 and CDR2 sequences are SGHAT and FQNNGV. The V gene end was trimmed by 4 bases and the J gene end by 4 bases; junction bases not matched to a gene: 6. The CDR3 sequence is CASSSRQGITEAFF. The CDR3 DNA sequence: TGTGCCAGCAGCTCCCGACAGGGTATCACTGAAGCTTTCTTT.